These 14 T cell receptor beta chains were sequenced from one sample in a study of T-cell reconstitution after alpha-beta-depleted transplantation in children. Unique molecular identifiers were incorporated into the prepared TCRbeta library. A single record per CDR3 protein comes from TCRdb applying MiXCR to the PCR reads. The table lists roughly 340,000 distinct CDR3 sequences, 15% to 20% of them singletons. Sequenced material: PBMCs, mostly from graft donor cells, taken 360 days after TCRalphabeta/CD19-depleted stem cell transplant. These receptors all stem from a male patient between 2 and 10 years old who had a stem cell transplant for acute lymphoblastic leukemia, so the T cells may come from the graft donor.

This clonotype has more than one count but fewer than ten. The chain employs TRBV4-3 and TRBJ1-1; 7 bases fit TRBD1. The CDR3 runs to 16 residues. Losses at the gene ends were 1 base for V and 1 base for J; bases not matched to a gene: 6. Germline CDR1 and CDR2: LGHNA and YSLEER. The CDR3 coding sequence is TGCGCCAGCAGCCAAGGCTTGGGACAGAGGAACACTGAAGCTTTCTTT. It yields the protein CASSQGLGQRNTEAFF.

This clonotype was recorded at least ten times. This chain joins TRBV7-9 and TRBJ2-1, with TRBD2 matching 13 bases. The trim removed 4 bases at V and 8 bases at J, leaving 5 bases unmatched. Looked up from germline, CDR1 is SEHNR and CDR2 is FQNEAQ (reference sequence). This CDR3 spans 15 amino acids. The chain's CDR3 is CASSYGTSGVYEQFF. The CDR3 bases are TGTGCCAGCAGCTACGGGACTAGCGGGGTCTATGAGCAGTTCTTC.

The chain carries TRBV29-1 and TRBJ1-2; the D is unclear. The CDR3 runs 12 residues. The germline V gene encodes CDR1 SQVTM and CDR2 ANQGSEA. Trimming took 1 base from V and 4 from J, leaving 7 bases between them. CDR3 DNA: TGCAGCGTTGAAGGAGACTCCTATGGCTACACCTTC. This translates into CSVEGDSYGYTF.

The sample holds many counts of this clonotype. V usage is TRBV29-1 and J usage is TRBJ2-1; tentatively, D is TRBD1 or TRBD2 (5 bases each). CDR3 length: 13 amino acids. Germline loops: CDR1 SQVTM, CDR2 ANQGSEA. Trimming took off 6 bases at V and 12 bases at J, with 21 bases between the two ends. Here the CDR3 reads CSVTGTVEKVQFF. Written as DNA, the CDR3 is TGCAGCGTAACCGGGACCGTTGAAAAGGTGCAGTTCTTC.

This clonotype was counted between two and nine times. This chain connects TRBV12-3 or TRBV12-4 to TRBJ2-6, with D perhaps matching TRBD1 (7 bases). With 5 bases removed from V and 0 bases from J, the gap between germline ends came to 11 bases. There are 16 residues in the CDR3. CDR3 in amino acids: CASSGTAGSGANVLTF. The CDR3 nucleotides are TGTGCCAGCAGTGGGACAGCGGGCTCTGGGGCCAACGTCCTGACTTTC.

This chain connects TRBV7-2 to TRBJ2-3; D is perhaps TRBD2 (7 bases). CDR3 size: 14 residues. The germline V gene has CDR1 SGHTA and CDR2 FQGNSA. V dropped 4 bases and J dropped 6 bases, with 14 bases sitting between them. Here the CDR3 reads CASSWGAGADTQYF. CDR3 DNA: TGTGCCAGCAGCTGGGGGGCGGGGGCGGATACGCAGTATTTT.

The chain uses TRBV7-9 and TRBJ2-7; D uncertain. Germline V gene data show CDR1 as SEHNR and CDR2 as FQNEAQ (reference sequence). This CDR3 is built from 13 residues. Trimming took off 1 base at V and 4 bases at J, with 8 bases between the two ends. CDR3 DNA sequence: TGTGCCAGCAGCTTAGGTCCCCTATACGAGCAGTACTTC. This translates into CASSLGPLYEQYF.

This rearrangement joins TRBV28 to TRBJ2-1; 11 nucleotides agree with TRBD2. Germline CDR1 and CDR2: MDHEN and SYDVKM. The ends lost 7 bases at V and 2 bases at J; junction bases unmatched: 10. The CDR3 is 17 amino acids. This CDR3 reads CASIPRWTSGPYNEQFF. In DNA, the CDR3 is TGTGCCAGCATCCCCCGGTGGACTAGCGGGCCCTACAATGAGCAGTTCTTC. The full variable domain, rest sourced from reference TRBV28 and TRBJ2-1, is DVKVTQSSRYLVKRTGEKVFLECVQDMDHENMFWYRQDPGLGLRLIYFSYDVKMKEKGDIPEGYSVSREKKERFSLILESASTNQTSMYLCASIPRWTSGPYNEQFFGPGTRLTVL.

The V gene is TRBV11-2, the J gene TRBJ1-2, with D perhaps TRBD1 (6 bases). V was clipped by 5 bases and J by 4 bases, with 26 bases between them. Germline-derived CDR1 and CDR2 are SGHAT and FQNNGV. The CDR3 spans 18 residues. The CDR3 sequence is CASSPSGLTGPIPYGYTF. In DNA, the CDR3 is TGTGCCAGCAGCCCCAGCGGGCTAACAGGGCCTATACCCTATGGCTACACCTTC.

This chain connects TRBV28 to TRBJ1-2; no clear D gene. Germline CDR1 reads MDHEN; CDR2 reads SYDVKM. Trimming removed 3 bases at V and 7 bases at J, with 12 bases between. This CDR3 spans 13 amino acids. The CDR3 DNA reads as TGTGCCAGCAGTTTGCTGGGGAGAGGTGGCTACACCTTC. Its translation: CASSLLGRGGYTF.

This clonotype was seen ten or more times. The CDR3 sequence: CSVEDFRGTGELFF. CDR3 nucleotides: TGCAGCGTTGAAGATTTTAGGGGAACCGGGGAGCTGTTTTTT. The V call is TRBV29-1, the J call TRBJ2-2; possible D gene TRBD1, 5 bases. V was cut by 0 bases and J by 5 bases, with 10 bases left in between. This CDR3 region has 14 residues. Per germline, CDR1 SQVTM and CDR2 ANQGSEA.

This clonotype was detected ten times or more. The V call is TRBV7-9, the J call TRBJ2-7; no clear D gene. This CDR3 contains 13 residues. V was cut by 6 bases and J by 3 bases, with 12 bases left in between. Germline V CDR1 and CDR2: SEHNR, FQNEAQ (reference sequence). CDR3 nucleotides: TGTGCCAGCAGTTCCTCGACCCGCTACGAGCAGTACTTC. Its translation is CASSSSTRYEQYF.

This clonotype was recorded many times. The V gene is TRBV5-4, the J gene TRBJ2-5; D unresolved. CDR1 SGHNT and CDR2 YYREEE come from the germline V gene (reference sequence). V lost 1 base and J 1 base, leaving 8 bases between the germline ends. This CDR3 comprises 14 residues. CDR3 protein: CASSLSVAQETQYF. CDR3 nucleotides: TGTGCCAGCAGCTTGAGTGTAGCCCAAGAGACCCAGTACTTC. The whole variable domain, remainder taken from reference TRBV5-4 and TRBJ2-5, is ETGVTQSPTHLIKTRGQQVTLRCSSQSGHNTVSWYQQALGQGPQFIFQYYREEENGRGNFPPRFSGLQFPNYSSELNVNALELDDSALYLCASSLSVAQETQYFGPGTRLLVL.

The V and J genes are TRBV9 and TRBJ2-5, with no clear D. This CDR3 is built from 17 residues. V dropped 4 bases and J dropped 1 base, with 20 bases sitting between them. Germline lookup yields CDR1 SGDLS and CDR2 YYNGEE. The CDR3 coding sequence is TGTGCCAGCAGCCCCCTTTCACCCCTAGGGTCCCAAGAGACCCAGTACTTC. This codes for CASSPLSPLGSQETQYF. Based on the CDR3 plus reference TRBV9 and TRBJ2-5, the full variable domain is DSGVTQTPKHLITATGQRVTLRCSPRSGDLSVYWYQQSLDQGLQFLIQYYNGEERAKGNILERFSAQQFPDLHSELNLSSLELGDSALYFCASSPLSPLGSQETQYFGPGTRLLVL.